A single sample gave rise to the 10 T cell receptor beta chains below, sequenced in a study of T cell repertoires in cytomegalovirus infection. TCRdb called the reads again in MiXCR, with one record for every CDR3 protein. Of a few hundred thousand distinct CDR3 sequences listed, 25% to 35% are singletons. These receptors have no identified antigens. The sequenced sample was cultured PBMCs, obtained from culture after CMV antigen stimulation. Every receptor here comes from a human donor in good health (CMV status not recorded). Some clones in this sample may be carry-over from other donors' samples.

This clonotype was counted between two and nine times. The chain links TRBV2 to TRBJ1-6; perhaps TRBD1 as D (5 bases). This CDR3 comprises 15 residues. The germline V gene has CDR1 SNHLY and CDR2 FYNNEI. Between the trimmed V and J ends, which lost 2 bases and 4 bases, there was a span of 9 bases. Here the CDR3 reads CASSERGDYNSPLHF. The CDR3 nucleotides read TGTGCCAGCAGTGAAAGAGGGGATTATAATTCACCCCTCCACTTT.

This clonotype was detected only a few times. The chain carries TRBV7-8 and TRBJ2-7; 10 bases line up with TRBD1. Trimming took 5 bases from V and 3 from J; bases not matched to a gene: 7. From germline, CDR1 is SGHVS and CDR2 FQNEAQ. The CDR3 extends over 15 amino acids. The CDR3 reads CASSTQTGGYYEQYF. Written as DNA, the CDR3 is TGTGCCAGCAGCACCCAGACAGGGGGCTACTACGAGCAGTACTTC.

This chain links TRBV4-2 with TRBJ2-5; possible D gene TRBD2, 6 bases. The CDR3 contains 14 residues. V lost 0 bases, J lost 6 bases, and 11 bases lay in between. From germline, CDR1 is LGHNA and CDR2 YNFKEQ. CDR3 sequence reads: CASSQDRGSKTQYF. As DNA, the CDR3 is TGTGCCAGCAGCCAAGATCGGGGGTCCAAGACCCAGTACTTC.

This clonotype was seen at least ten times. The rearrangement joins TRBV5-1 to TRBJ1-4, with D maybe TRBD1 (5 bases). The V end lost 4 bases, the J end lost 0 bases, and 10 bases lay between the germline ends. Germline-derived CDR1 and CDR2 are SGHRS and YFSETQ. The CDR3 runs 15 residues. CDR3 DNA sequence: TGCGCCAGCAGCCTACAGGACCCAACTAATGAAAAACTGTTTTTT. Translation: CASSLQDPTNEKLFF.

This chain uses TRBV6-1 with TRBJ2-7, with D possibly being TRBD1 (6 bases). Germline CDR1 is MNHNS and CDR2 is SASEGT. Trimming pared 2 bases from V and 7 bases from J, leaving 15 bases between. The CDR3 spans 14 residues. The CDR3 DNA reads as TGTGCCAGCAGTGAAATGGGACAATCGAGGGAGCAGTACTTC. Translated, it gives CASSEMGQSREQYF.

V gene TRBV7-2 combines with J gene TRBJ2-5, with D perhaps matching TRBD2 (6 bases). Germline V gene lookup returns CDR1 SGHTA and CDR2 FQGNSA. The V end lost 1 base, the J end lost 7 bases, and 19 bases lay between the germline ends. The CDR3 has 16 amino acids. CDR3 sequence (DNA): TGTGCCAGCAGCTTAGGCCCGGGAGCAAGAGTGGGGACCCAGTACTTC. Residues: CASSLGPGARVGTQYF.

The chain recombines TRBV7-3 with TRBJ2-2; TRBD1 is a possible D gene (6 bases). The V gene's germline CDR1 is SGHTA and CDR2 FQGTGA. V was cut by 4 bases and J by 6 bases, with 18 bases left in between. The CDR3 covers 16 residues. The CDR3 DNA reads TGTGCCAGCAGCTCGCCCGGGACAACCGGACCCGGGGAGCTGTTTTTT. The encoded protein is CASSSPGTTGPGELFF.

This clonotype occurred a few times. J is TRBJ2-2 and V is TRBV12-3 or TRBV12-4, with D possibly TRBD1 on 6 matching bases. V lost 7 bases and J lost 4, with 10 bases in between. CDR3 length: 13 amino acids. CDR3 nucleotides: TGTGCCAGCAAACGAGGGGGCACCGGGGAGCTGTTTTTT. It codes for CASKRGGTGELFF.

The V and J genes are TRBV25-1 and TRBJ1-4, with 7 bases lining up with TRBD1. J was trimmed by 5 bases and V by 1 base; bases with no gene match: 4. Germline CDR1 MGHDK, CDR2 SYGVNS. There are 15 residues in the CDR3. CDR3 nucleotides: TGTGCCAGCAGTGAATCGGCAGGGGGGAATGAAAAACTGTTTTTT. Its protein product is CASSESAGGNEKLFF. The full variable domain, its missing parts supplied by reference TRBV25-1 and TRBJ1-4, is EADIYQTPRYLVIGTGKKITLECSQTMGHDKMYWYQQDPGMELHLIHYSYGVNSTEKGDLSSESTVSRIRTEHFPLTLESARPSHTSQYLCASSESAGGNEKLFFGSGTQLSVL.

This clonotype was detected once. The chain uses TRBV28 and TRBJ1-5; 7 bases map to TRBD1. CDR3 length: 15 amino acids. J lost 4 bases, V lost 5 bases, and 8 bases had no gene match. Germline V gene lookup returns CDR1 MDHEN and CDR2 SYDVKM. The CDR3 protein is CASSGGQAGNQPQHF. CDR3 DNA sequence: TGTGCCAGCAGTGGAGGACAGGCGGGAAATCAGCCCCAGCATTTT. Looking up the rest from reference TRBV28 and TRBJ1-5 gives the full variable domain: DVKVTQSSRYLVKRTGEKVFLECVQDMDHENMFWYRQDPGLGLRLIYFSYDVKMKEKGDIPEGYSVSREKKERFSLILESASTNQTSMYLCASSGGQAGNQPQHFGDGTRLSIL.